These T cell receptor beta chains were read from a single sample in a study of CD8 T cells in ankylosing spondylitis. TCRdb processed the 5' RACE reads anew with MiXCR; each CDR3 protein has one entry. The data contain 200,000 to 250,000 distinct CDR3 sequences, 18% of them seen just once; the ten biggest clones take up 40% to 50%. Input material: blood, either unsorted or a sorted T cell fraction (not recorded which). These receptors all stem from a male donor with ankylosing spondylitis. CDR3s include the opening cysteine and the closing phenylalanine or tryptophan. The D gene is left open where the match is weak. Clone size is not always given. Where it is, it says once, few, many or a class for expanded clones.

j_call	v_call	clone_size	d_call	cdr3_nt	cdr3_aa
TRBJ2-2	TRBV18	NA	NA	TGTGCCAGCTCACCACCGTTGGCGCCAAACACCGGGGAGCTGTTTTTT	CASSPPLAPNTGELFF
TRBJ2-1	TRBV27	NA	NA	TGTGCCAGCAGTCCCTCCGGCGGGCCCTACAATGAGCAGTTCTTC	CASSPSGGPYNEQFF
TRBJ2-5	TRBV18	few	TRBD1	TGTGCCAGCTCACCAGGGACAGAAGAAAAGACCCAGTACTTC	CASSPGTEEKTQYF
TRBJ1-1	TRBV4-3	NA	NA	TGCGCCAGCAGCCAACCCGGGTCCCCCAGCGGGGGAGCTTTCTTT	CASSQPGSPSGGAFF
TRBJ2-1	TRBV7-9	few	NA	TGTGCCAGCAGCTCCCCCGTAAGCGAGCAGTTCTTC	CASSSPVSEQFF
TRBJ2-4	TRBV7-8	NA	TRBD2	TGTGCCAGCAGCCTAGGCGGGGGAAACATTCAGTACTTC	CASSLGGGNIQYF
TRBJ2-2	TRBV4-2	many	NA	TGTGCCAGCAGCCAAGATCGTCAGAGGTATTACACCGGGGAGCTGTTTTTT	CASSQDRQRYYTGELFF
TRBJ2-2	TRBV20-1	few	NA	TGCAGTGCTAGAGAGAGGACAGCGAACACCGGGGAGCTGTTTTTT	CSARERTANTGELFF
TRBJ2-1	TRBV9	NA	NA	TGTGTCAGCAGCACCCCCCCTATCAATGAGCAGTTCTTC	CVSSTPPINEQFF
TRBJ2-5	TRBV4-2	NA	TRBD2	TGTGCCAGCAGCCAAGAAGCGGGGGGCGGTGAGACCCAGTACTTC	CASSQEAGGGETQYF
TRBJ2-7	TRBV12-3/TRBV12-4	few	NA	TGTGCCAGCAGTTTTGAAGCCTACGAGCAGTACTTC	CASSFEAYEQYF
TRBJ2-3	TRBV12-3/TRBV12-4	NA	TRBD1	TGTGCCAGCAGTTTATTGGGCCGGGACAGCCACACAGATACGCAGTATTTT	CASSLLGRDSHTDTQYF